Detailed here is one TCR beta chain. Antigen: not known. The sample is drawn from a study of lymphopenia after photon versus proton radiotherapy. Overall study findings and caveats: Larger post-nadir TCR diversity loss correlated inversely with survival in deceased patients. Under photons, naive T cells and diversity fell while effector/memory populations rose. Post-nadir diversity loss with photons came from oligoclonal expansion, particularly CD8+ Temra cells.

Repertoires were generated with immunoSEQ multiplex PCR, while TCRdb's copy carries only in-frame clones and drops some. The table has around 42,000 clones, around 86% seen once. The CDR3 is 11 amino acids. The germline V gene encodes CDR1 SNHLY and CDR2 FYNNEI. V lost 7 bases, J lost 6 bases, and 6 bases lay in between. The TCR originated in a middle-aged man with gastric cancer. Sequencing used peripheral blood, obtained from a patient treated with photon-based radiotherapy. The J gene is TRBJ1-4, the V gene TRBV2; D is undetermined. This CDR3 reads CASKEDEKLFF. DNA of the CDR3: TGTGCCAGCAAAGAAGATGAAAAACTGTTTTTT.